This paragraph reports one TCR beta chain. As yet, its antigen is unknown. The data originate from a study of cytomegalovirus exposure and HLA in healthy donors. The CDR3 runs to 15 residues. CDR1 and CDR2 from the germline V gene are MGHDK and SYGVNS. J was trimmed by 1 base and V by 7 bases; bases with no gene match: 4. The primer mix had 60 Vbeta and 13 Jbeta primers. This table comes from immunoSEQ multiplex PCR, and its TCRdb copy is limited to in-frame clones, with some not included. The repertoire holds nearly 110,000 clones, with roughly 70% as singletons. Points from the study as a whole: A later analysis by the authors found several of the most significant clusters apparently linked to common viral pathogens. For TCR beta chains, V- and J-gene trimming was later linked to a missense DCLRE1C variant.

The chain joins TRBV25-1 to TRBJ2-6; TRBD2 matches at 7 bases. Sequencing was done on a sample of PBMCs. The receptor was isolated from a male donor in good health and CMV-seropositive. CDR3 sequence: CASNGGGSGANVLTF. DNA for the CDR3: TGTGCCAGCAATGGGGGGGGGTCTGGGGCCAACGTCCTGACTTTC.